The rows below give T cell receptor beta chains drawn from one sample of a study of monozygotic twins with inflammatory bowel disease. TCRdb reanalyzed the 5' RACE reads and collapses them to one entry per CDR3 protein, without DNA. Seen in this sample are 330,000 or so distinct CDR3 sequences; the ten most common clones hold 2% to 2.5%. The sequencing sample was made of blood. The receptors stem from a human donor with ulcerative colitis or Crohn's disease, or a healthy co-twin of an affected twin (not recorded which). Each CDR3 is given with its conserved first and last residue.

>TRBJ2-5|TRBV11-3
CASSAGGPPSETQYF
>TRBJ2-5|TRBV9
CASSFRDYYQETQYF
>TRBJ1-4|TRBV20-1
CSAQGDRAEKLFF
>TRBJ2-3|TRBV5-1
CASSLGGLADTQYF
>TRBJ2-1|TRBV5-1
CASSEGQGSYNEQFF
>TRBJ2-1|TRBV5-1
CASSGGQGDNEQFF
>TRBJ2-5|TRBV5-1
CASSFGSSGGAGETQYF
>TRBJ2-7|TRBV3-1
CASSRSSSGDYEQYF
>TRBJ2-1|TRBV10-3
CAISDPLRAGAFNEQFF
>TRBJ2-5|TRBV7-9
CASSLVATAFQETQYF
>TRBJ2-1|TRBV7-9
CASSGQGPYNEQFF
>TRBJ2-2|TRBV24-1
CATSPGKNTGELFF
>TRBJ2-2|TRBV6-5
CTSSWGQNTGELFF
>TRBJ1-4|TRBV12-3/TRBV12-4
CASSPSSNEKLFF
>TRBJ2-7|TRBV2
CASSEAARYEQYF
>TRBJ1-4|TRBV4-3
CASSQQIFGTLNEKLFF
>TRBJ1-1|TRBV28
CASSQRATNTEAFF
>TRBJ2-2|TRBV27
CASSPLFGVAGELFF
>TRBJ2-7|TRBV7-9
CASSSPRDNYYEQYF
>TRBJ2-5|TRBV29-1
CSVERTGYSGETQYF
>TRBJ2-7|TRBV9
CASSASGSAAEQYF
>TRBJ2-7|TRBV6-1
CASSESNTGEQYF
>TRBJ1-6|TRBV11-2
CASSLDLPQLSPLHF
>TRBJ2-5|TRBV9
CASTRTVEGLETQYF
>TRBJ1-2|TRBV7-3
CASSLTAGDAYGYTF
>TRBJ1-2|TRBV5-1
CAGSLEQVNYGYTF
>TRBJ2-5|TRBV4-1
CASSGLVGLAGKTVEAQYF
>TRBJ2-7|TRBV7-3
CASSLTGQYEQYF
>TRBJ1-1|TRBV5-6
CASSRGSMNTEAFF